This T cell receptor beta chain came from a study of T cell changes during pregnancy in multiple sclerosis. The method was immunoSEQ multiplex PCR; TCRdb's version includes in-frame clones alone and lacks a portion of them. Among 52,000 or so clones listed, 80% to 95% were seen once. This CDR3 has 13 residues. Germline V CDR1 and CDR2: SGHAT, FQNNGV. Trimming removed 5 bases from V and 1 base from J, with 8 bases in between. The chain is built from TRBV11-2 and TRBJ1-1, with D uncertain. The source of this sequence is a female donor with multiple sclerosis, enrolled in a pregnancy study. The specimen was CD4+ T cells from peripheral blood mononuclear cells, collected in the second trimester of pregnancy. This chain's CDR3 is CASSPTGNTEAFF. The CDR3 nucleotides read TGTGCCAGCAGCCCCACGGGGAACACTGAAGCTTTCTTT. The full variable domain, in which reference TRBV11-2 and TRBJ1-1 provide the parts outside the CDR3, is EAGVAQSPRYKIIEKRQSVAFWCNPISGHATLYWYQQILGQGPKLLIQFQNNGVVDDSQLPKDRFSAERLKGVDSTLKIQPAKLEDSAVYLCASSPTGNTEAFFGQGTRLTVV.